Below are 28 T cell receptor beta chains sequenced from a single sample in a study of early T cells in non-severe SARS-CoV-2 infection (dated by TCRdb to the early 2020s). Receptor amplification or capture employed 5' RACE. The instrument given in TCRdb is NextSeq 500. TCRdb's own reprocessing of the public reads used fastp at Q25 and MiXCR and kept productive beta chains. Rows are combined by CDR3 protein, so each entry shows the most common genes and DNA. Present in this sample are about 60,000 distinct CDR3 sequences, around 12% of which were seen just once. 4.8% of the sample is held by the ten biggest clonotypes. What was sequenced was whole blood. These receptors were taken from an adult who was a healthcare worker with PCR-confirmed SARS-CoV-2 infection or an uninfected control (not recorded which).

This chain joins TRBV25-1 and TRBJ2-3; tentative D call: TRBD2 (6 bases). The germline V gene encodes CDR1 MGHDK and CDR2 SYGVNS. The V and J ends lost 6 bases and 3 bases respectively, with 7 bases between them. The CDR3 has 12 residues. CDR3 region: CASSRGTDTQYF. The CDR3 DNA reads as TGTGCCAGCAGCCGGGGGACAGATACGCAGTATTTT.

This clonotype was observed a few times. This chain connects TRBV6-5 to TRBJ2-3; 7 bases map to TRBD1. This CDR3 is 15 amino acids long. V trimming: 4 bases; J trimming: 0 bases; junction bases outside the gene matches: 4. Germline values: CDR1 MNHEY, CDR2 SVGAGI. The CDR3 nucleotides read TGTGCCAGCAGTTCACAGGGGCAAAGCACAGATACGCAGTATTTT. Translated: CASSSQGQSTDTQYF.

The rearrangement uses TRBV29-1 and TRBJ2-7; 8 bases match TRBD1. V was pared by 3 bases and J by 6 bases, with 10 bases of the junction left unmatched. This CDR3 comprises 14 residues. Germline values: CDR1 SQVTM, CDR2 ANQGSEA. CDR3 sequence reads: CSVDAGTGSFEQYF. The CDR3 DNA reads TGCAGCGTTGATGCCGGGACAGGTTCTTTCGAGCAGTACTTC.

The V gene is TRBV7-2, the J gene TRBJ1-1, with D possibly being TRBD1 (5 bases). Deletions cut 5 bases from V and 5 bases from J, with 21 bases between. This CDR3 is built from 16 residues. Germline V lookup: CDR1 SGHTA, CDR2 FQGNSA. The CDR3 is CASSTRTRLTMTEAFF. The CDR3 coding sequence is TGTGCCAGCAGCACCCGGACAAGACTGACTATGACTGAAGCTTTCTTT.

This chain links TRBV7-9 with TRBJ2-3; TRBD2 aligns across 7 bases. With V trimmed by 5 bases and J by 2 bases, 10 bases remained unmatched. Germline CDR1 is SEHNR and CDR2 is FQNEAQ (reference sequence). This CDR3 is 16 amino acids long. DNA for the CDR3: TGTGCCAGCAGCCGCGAGCGGGGCCTAAACACAGATACGCAGTATTTT. Its protein product is CASSRERGLNTDTQYF.

The rearrangement links TRBV10-1 to TRBJ2-3; tentatively, D is TRBD1 (6 bases). With 5 bases removed from V and 6 bases from J, the gap between germline ends came to 12 bases. Germline values: CDR1 WNHNN, CDR2 SYGVQD (reference sequence). This CDR3 region has 13 residues. CDR3 sequence: CASSLDRGDTQYF. Here the CDR3 DNA reads TGCGCCAGCAGTCTCGATAGGGGGGATACGCAGTATTTT.

There are a few counts of this clonotype. The CDR3 protein is CASSLRGDYNTIYF. The CDR3, as DNA: TGTGCCAGCAGTTTACGGGGGGATTACAACACCATATATTTT. The rearrangement uses TRBV28 and TRBJ1-3, with D maybe TRBD1 (5 bases). Germline-derived CDR1 and CDR2 are MDHEN and SYDVKM. CDR3 length equals 14 residues. V was shortened by 2 bases and J by 7 bases, with 12 bases between the two germline ends.

J is TRBJ1-1 and V is TRBV2; D is ambiguous. V was pared by 7 bases and J by 0 bases, with 9 bases between. The CDR3 consists of 13 residues. The germline V gene encodes CDR1 SNHLY and CDR2 FYNNEI. DNA of the CDR3: TGTGCCAGCACGGTCCAGGTGAACACTGAAGCTTTCTTT. Protein: CASTVQVNTEAFF.

This clonotype was picked up a small number of times. This rearrangement joins TRBV12-3 or TRBV12-4 to TRBJ1-3; 8 positions match TRBD1. V was pared by 6 bases and J by 0 bases, with 16 bases of the junction left unmatched. The CDR3 sequence is 19 residues long. The CDR3 here is CASRGGTGTQLNSGNTIYF. DNA for the CDR3: TGTGCCAGCAGAGGCGGGACAGGCACACAACTCAACTCTGGAAACACCATATATTTT.

The chain employs TRBV6-2 or TRBV6-3 and TRBJ1-1; 8 nucleotides line up with TRBD1. Germline assignment: CDR1 MNHEY and CDR2 SVGEGT. This CDR3 spans 15 amino acids. Losses at the gene ends were 0 bases for V and 4 bases for J; bases not matched to a gene: 4. This CDR3 reads CASSYSQGASTEAFF. The CDR3, as DNA: TGTGCCAGCAGTTACTCTCAGGGGGCGAGCACTGAAGCTTTCTTT.

Ten or more counts support this clonotype. The chain links TRBV3-1 to TRBJ2-1; 11 nucleotides align to TRBD2. Germline loops: CDR1 LGHDT, CDR2 YNNKEL (reference sequence). V was pared by 5 bases and J by 3 bases, with 9 bases of the junction left unmatched. The length of the CDR3 is 17 residues. CDR3 protein: CASSNERTSGFYNEQFF. The CDR3 DNA is TGTGCCAGCAGCAACGAGCGGACTAGCGGGTTCTACAATGAGCAGTTCTTC.

This chain uses TRBV29-1 with TRBJ2-1; 14 bases map to TRBD2. This CDR3 has 16 residues. Losses at the gene ends were 3 bases for V and 4 bases for J; bases not matched to a gene: 5. Germline V lookup: CDR1 SQVTM, CDR2 ANQGSEA. In DNA, the CDR3 is TGCAGCGTTGAGACGGGACTAGCGGGAGATTACAATGAGCAGTTCTTC. The encoded protein is CSVETGLAGDYNEQFF.

The CDR3 spells CASGRGREQYF. Here the CDR3 DNA reads TGTGCCAGCGGGCGAGGGCGCGAGCAGTACTTC. The rearrangement uses TRBV27 and TRBJ2-7; tentative D call: TRBD2 (5 bases). Trimming took off 8 bases at V and 6 bases at J, with 11 bases between the two ends. Germline V gene data show CDR1 as MNHEY and CDR2 as SMNVEV (reference sequence). The CDR3 covers 11 residues.

This clonotype occurred many times. CDR3 amino acids: CSARANYGYTF. The CDR3 DNA reads TGCAGTGCTAGAGCCAACTATGGCTACACCTTC. The chain combines TRBV20-1 with TRBJ1-2; no firm D call. The V end lost 1 base, the J end lost 2 bases, and 2 bases lay between the germline ends. This CDR3 is 11 amino acids long. Per germline, CDR1 DFQATT and CDR2 SNEGSKA (reference sequence).

This clonotype appeared many times. J is TRBJ2-7 and V is TRBV20-1; 10 positions agree with TRBD2. This CDR3 region has 15 residues. CDR1 is DFQATT, CDR2 SNEGSKA, per germline (reference sequence). V was clipped by 2 bases and J by 1 base; unmatched bases: 5. The DNA of the CDR3 is TGCAGTGCTAGACCCCCTAGCGGGAGTTCCTACGAGCAGTACTTC. This encodes CSARPPSGSSYEQYF.

This clonotype showed up many times. The chain uses TRBV10-3 and TRBJ1-1, with D hard to call. Trimming took off 2 bases at V and 5 bases at J, with 6 bases between the two ends. This CDR3 is built from 12 residues. Looked up from germline, CDR1 is ENHRY and CDR2 is SYGVKD. CDR3 DNA sequence: TGTGCCATCAGTGAGCTGGGGACTGAAGCTTTCTTT. Translating gives CAISELGTEAFF.

The V and J genes are TRBV11-2 and TRBJ2-5, with no clear D. Trimming took off 3 bases at V and 2 bases at J, with 22 bases between the two ends. Germline values: CDR1 SGHAT, CDR2 FQNNGV. CDR3 size: 18 residues. CDR3 protein: CASSLPEAQVNRQETQYF. CDR3 DNA sequence: TGTGCCAGCAGCTTGCCCGAGGCCCAAGTGAACCGGCAAGAGACCCAGTACTTC.

This clonotype was counted ten times or more. The chain is built from TRBV28 and TRBJ1-5; the match to TRBD1 covers 7 bases. CDR3 length: 15 residues. J was trimmed by 6 bases and V by 6 bases; bases with no gene match: 11. In germline, CDR1 is MDHEN, CDR2 SYDVKM. In DNA form, the CDR3 reads TGTGCCAGCAGGGAACGGACAGGACCGGGTCAGCCCCAGCATTTT. It translates to CASRERTGPGQPQHF.

The V and J genes are TRBV6-5 and TRBJ2-1; tentatively, D is TRBD1 (6 bases). Germline assignment: CDR1 MNHEY and CDR2 SVGAGI. This CDR3 is 14 amino acids long. The V end was cut by 6 bases, the J end by 3 bases, with 12 bases between. CDR3 amino acids: CASRLGQIYNEQFF. DNA for the CDR3: TGTGCCAGCAGATTAGGACAGATCTACAATGAGCAGTTCTTC.

There are a few counts of this clonotype. The rearrangement uses TRBV20-1 and TRBJ2-5; the D is unclear. This CDR3 region has 13 residues. The germline CDR1 and CDR2 sequences are DFQATT and SNEGSKA (reference sequence). V was shortened by 2 bases and J by 5 bases, with 12 bases between the two germline ends. CDR3 bases: TGCAGTGCTAGATTTCTAGGATCGGAGACCCAGTACTTC. Translation gives CSARFLGSETQYF.

The V gene is TRBV5-1, the J gene TRBJ1-1; D gene ambiguous. The ends were cut back, 0 bases at V and 5 bases at J, with 11 bases in the middle. The V gene's germline CDR1 is SGHRS and CDR2 YFSETQ. The CDR3 runs to 14 residues. In DNA form, the CDR3 reads TGCGCCAGCAGCTTGGTCCCGGTTGGGACTGAAGCTTTCTTT. It yields the protein CASSLVPVGTEAFF.

In its sample, this clonotype was seen a few times. V and J are TRBV6-1 and TRBJ2-3, with TRBD1 as a possible D gene (6 bases). The length of the CDR3 is 13 residues. Germline lookup yields CDR1 MNHNS and CDR2 SASEGT. V lost 2 bases and J lost 10, with 13 bases in between. CDR3 DNA sequence: TGTGCCAGCAGTGAAACAGGGAATCCGGCGCAGTATTTT. Translating it yields CASSETGNPAQYF.

Only a few counts were recorded for this clonotype. This chain links TRBV3-1 with TRBJ1-1; D perhaps matches TRBD1 (5 bases). The CDR3 runs 16 residues. Trimming removed 1 base from V and 5 bases from J, with 17 bases in between. Germline V CDR1 and CDR2: LGHDT, YNNKEL (reference sequence). The CDR3 is CASSQGWASGGTEAFF. CDR3 sequence (DNA): TGTGCCAGCAGCCAAGGTTGGGCGAGCGGGGGGACTGAAGCTTTCTTT.

At least ten counts were recorded for this clonotype. This chain connects TRBV28 to TRBJ2-7; D uncertain. Germline lookup yields CDR1 MDHEN and CDR2 SYDVKM. The CDR3 is 14 residues long. V was pared by 7 bases and J by 3 bases, with 16 bases between. CDR3 sequence reads: CASIPMGPHYEQYF. The CDR3 nucleotides read TGTGCCAGCATCCCCATGGGTCCTCACTACGAGCAGTACTTC.

This clonotype was detected a few times. The chain uses TRBV11-2 and TRBJ1-1; D may be TRBD1 (5 bases). CDR3 size: 14 residues. With 5 bases removed from V and 0 bases from J, the gap between germline ends came to 10 bases. The V gene's germline CDR1 is SGHAT and CDR2 FQNNGV. The CDR3 DNA reads TGTGCCAGCAGCGGGGGGATAATGAACACTGAAGCTTTCTTT. Its translation is CASSGGIMNTEAFF.

This clonotype was seen more than once but under ten times. V and J are TRBV6-6 and TRBJ2-3, with a weak D call TRBD2 (6 bases). Trimming removed 6 bases at V and 0 bases at J, with 7 bases between. CDR3 length equals 13 residues. Per germline, CDR1 MNHNY and CDR2 SVGAGI (reference sequence). This CDR3 is CASRGTSTDTQYF. CDR3 DNA: TGTGCCAGCAGAGGGACTAGCACAGATACGCAGTATTTT.

This clonotype has a handful of counts. The rearrangement uses TRBV7-2 and TRBJ2-1; 7 nucleotides align to TRBD2. The length of the CDR3 is 12 residues. With 5 bases clipped from V and 13 bases from J, the junction kept 8 bases outside the gene matches. Germline V gene lookup returns CDR1 SGHTA and CDR2 FQGNSA. The CDR3 loop reads CASSGAGTTQFF. The CDR3 DNA is TGTGCCAGCAGCGGAGCCGGGACTACTCAGTTCTTC.

This clonotype was recorded at least ten times. The chain is built from TRBV2 and TRBJ1-5; D might be TRBD1 (6 bases). From germline, CDR1 is SNHLY and CDR2 FYNNEI. The CDR3 covers 14 residues. V was cut by 5 bases and J by 3 bases, with 11 bases left in between. The CDR3 loop reads CASSTDRPNQPQHF. DNA for the CDR3: TGTGCCAGCAGTACGGACAGACCCAATCAGCCCCAGCATTTT.